These 22 T cell receptor beta chains were sequenced from one sample in a study of cytomegalovirus exposure and HLA in healthy donors. PCR primers comprised 60 Vbeta and 13 Jbeta primers. TCRdb keeps only in-frame clones here, not all; method: immunoSEQ multiplex PCR. The sample has about 150,000 clones, 68% seen once. The sample consisted of PBMCs. The receptors here all came from a man aged 55 to 69 in good health and CMV-seronegative.

J is TRBJ2-3 and V is TRBV5-4; 7 bases are a match to TRBD1. This CDR3 spans 16 amino acids. CDR1 and CDR2 (germline): SGHNT, YYREEE (reference sequence). With V trimmed by 0 bases and J by 2 bases, 6 bases remained unmatched. As DNA, the CDR3 is TGTGCCAGCAGCTTGGCCGACAGGGTCGACACAGATACGCAGTATTTT. This translates into CASSLADRVDTDTQYF.

The chain carries TRBV27 and TRBJ2-5; 8 bases align to TRBD1. The DNA end is a closer match to TRBJ2-7, so the J assignment may be wrong. The length of the CDR3 is 15 residues. Per germline, CDR1 MNHEY and CDR2 SMNVEV (reference sequence). The DNA of the CDR3 is TGTGCCAGCAAAGGCCAGAGACAGGGGAAGGACGAGCAGTACTTC. Its translation is CASKGQRQGKDEQYF.

The V call is TRBV30, the J call TRBJ1-6, with D perhaps TRBD1 (6 bases). The CDR3 length is 15 residues. V gave up 5 bases and J gave up 5 bases, with 16 bases separating them. Germline CDR1 is GTSNPN and CDR2 is SVGIG (reference sequence). DNA for the CDR3: TGTGCCTGGCGTCGGTTGGGACAAAATAATTCACCCCTCCACTTT. This gives the protein CAWRRLGQNNSPLHF.

The sample holds a few counts of this clone. V and J are TRBV19 and TRBJ1-2; D is unresolved. Deletions cut 3 bases from V and 2 bases from J, with 7 bases between. Germline V gene sequence: CDR1 LNHDA, CDR2 SQIVND (reference sequence). The CDR3 spans 13 residues. As DNA, the CDR3 is TGTGCCAGTAGTATTTACGGGAACTATGGCTACACCTTC. This codes for CASSIYGNYGYTF.

This chain links TRBV27 with TRBJ2-3, with 16 bases lining up with TRBD2. Per germline, CDR1 MNHEY and CDR2 SMNVEV (reference sequence). This CDR3 comprises 17 residues. Losses at the gene ends were 6 bases for V and 3 bases for J; bases not matched to a gene: 6. The CDR3 DNA reads as TGTGCCAGCAGGGGACTAGCGGGAGGGGGTGGAACAGATACGCAGTATTTT. This gives the protein CASRGLAGGGGTDTQYF.

This chain connects TRBV6-6 to TRBJ1-3, with D uncertain. Trimming shortened V by 5 bases and J by 0 bases, and 8 bases separated the two germline ends. The CDR3 is 14 residues long. Germline CDR1 is MNHNY and CDR2 is SVGAGI (reference sequence). The CDR3 loop reads CASSSQVSGNTIYF. The CDR3 DNA is TGTGCCAGCAGTAGTCAGGTCTCTGGAAACACCATATATTTT.

This clone was detected only a few times. This rearrangement joins TRBV18 to TRBJ1-3, with D perhaps matching TRBD1 (6 bases). Germline assignment: CDR1 KGHSH and CDR2 LQKENI. The CDR3 is 15 amino acids. V lost 2 bases, J lost 1 base, and 9 bases lay in between. CDR3 residues: CASSPATGSGNTIYF. DNA of the CDR3: TGTGCCAGCTCACCAGCCACAGGGTCTGGAAACACCATATATTTT.

V gene TRBV5-4 combines with J gene TRBJ1-1; TRBD1 aligns across 7 bases. The J segment lost 3 bases and the V segment lost 0 bases, leaving 11 bases of the junction unmatched. CDR1 and CDR2 from the germline V gene are SGHNT and YYREEE (reference sequence). This CDR3 is built from 17 residues. CDR3 protein: CASSLEGQGVSYTEAFF. Written as DNA, the CDR3 is TGTGCCAGCAGCTTGGAAGGTCAGGGGGTTTCCTACACTGAAGCTTTCTTT. The full variable domain, in which reference TRBV5-4 and TRBJ1-1 provide the parts outside the CDR3, is ETGVTQSPTHLIKTRGQQVTLRCSSQSGHNTVSWYQQALGQGPQFIFQYYREEENGRGNFPPRFSGLQFPNYSSELNVNALELDDSALYLCASSLEGQGVSYTEAFFGQGTRLTVV.

The V call is TRBV7-3, the J call TRBJ2-1, with 8 positions matching TRBD2. The CDR3 is 16 amino acids. Germline V gene sequence: CDR1 SGHTA, CDR2 FQGTGA. With 5 bases clipped from V and 4 bases from J, the junction kept 10 bases outside the gene matches. The CDR3 spells CASSPGSGRGYNEQFF. CDR3 nucleotides: TGTGCCAGCAGCCCGGGGAGCGGGAGAGGGTACAATGAGCAGTTCTTC.

The chain employs TRBV6-5 and TRBJ1-1; TRBD1 matches at 8 bases. The CDR3 spans 14 residues. Germline V gene data show CDR1 as MNHEY and CDR2 as SVGAGI. The J segment lost 4 bases and the V segment lost 2 bases, leaving 3 bases of the junction unmatched. CDR3 bases: TGTGCCAGCAGTTACGGACAGGGCTCCACTGAAGCTTTCTTT. It translates to CASSYGQGSTEAFF.

The rearrangement joins TRBV28 to TRBJ1-5; no definite D call. Deletions cut 1 base from V and 2 bases from J, with 12 bases between. Per germline, CDR1 MDHEN and CDR2 SYDVKM. CDR3 length: 16 residues. CDR3 sequence reads: CASSLLGLGGNQPQHF. The CDR3, as DNA: TGTGCCAGCAGTTTATTGGGCCTCGGGGGCAATCAGCCCCAGCATTTT.

Only a few counts were recorded for this clone. V is TRBV5-4 and J is TRBJ2-3; D is uncertain. This CDR3 comprises 16 residues. CDR1 is SGHNT and CDR2 is YYREEE in the germline V gene (reference sequence). V was trimmed by 4 bases and J by 6 bases, leaving 21 bases between them. CDR3 nucleotide sequence: TGTGCCAGCAGCCCCCTTAGCCCCTCTCCGCGCGATACGCAGTATTTT. It specifies CASSPLSPSPRDTQYF.

The table lists this clone with a few counts. The rearrangement joins TRBV30 to TRBJ1-4; D remains unclear. Trimming left V 2 bases short and J 8 bases short, with 15 bases between. The CDR3 totals 14 residues. CDR1 and CDR2 (germline): GTSNPN, SVGIG (reference sequence). The CDR3 reads CAWSLDLAGEKLFF. Written as DNA, the CDR3 is TGTGCCTGGAGTCTCGACCTCGCGGGGGAAAAACTGTTTTTT.

CDR3 DNA: TGTGCCTGGAGTGAACTAGGCACGCAGTATTTT. This gives the protein CAWSELGTQYF. The genes are TRBV30 and TRBJ2-3; tentative D call: TRBD2 (5 bases). V lost 1 base and J 9 bases, leaving 8 bases between the germline ends. Looked up from germline, CDR1 is GTSNPN and CDR2 is SVGIG (reference sequence). CDR3 length: 11 amino acids.

V gene TRBV5-1 combines with J gene TRBJ1-4; D is perhaps TRBD1 (5 bases). This CDR3 is 20 amino acids long. Germline assignment: CDR1 SGHRS and CDR2 YFSETQ. The V end was cut by 4 bases, the J end by 1 base, with 26 bases between. The CDR3 region is CASSTSISRAEEGTNEKLFF. The CDR3, as DNA: TGCGCCAGCAGCACGTCCATTTCCAGGGCAGAGGAGGGAACTAATGAAAAACTGTTTTTT.

The genes are TRBV25-1 and TRBJ1-1, with TRBD1 matching over 8 bases. Looked up from germline, CDR1 is MGHDK and CDR2 is SYGVNS. With V trimmed by 3 bases and J by 5 bases, 8 bases remained unmatched. This CDR3 has 15 residues. This chain's CDR3 is CASSDLGQGETEAFF. The CDR3 nucleotides read TGTGCCAGCAGTGACCTCGGACAGGGCGAGACTGAAGCTTTCTTT.

This chain joins TRBV9 and TRBJ1-2, with 10 bases aligning to TRBD1. This CDR3 contains 16 residues. V shed 3 bases, J shed 3 bases, and the junction held 8 bases outside the gene matches. Per germline, CDR1 SGDLS and CDR2 YYNGEE. DNA of the CDR3: TGTGCCAGCAGCGCCGAGACAGGGGGCCTCGACTATGGCTACACCTTC. As protein: CASSAETGGLDYGYTF.

The rearrangement links TRBV27 to TRBJ2-7; 11 bases are a match to TRBD2. CDR1 is MNHEY and CDR2 is SMNVEV in the germline V gene (reference sequence). V dropped 5 bases and J dropped 0; count of bases not matched to a gene: 6. This CDR3 comprises 16 residues. The CDR3 here is CASSGRLAGISYEQYF. CDR3 nucleotide sequence: TGTGCCAGCAGTGGGCGACTAGCGGGAATCTCCTACGAGCAGTACTTC.

The rearrangement uses TRBV9 and TRBJ1-1; D not resolved. The CDR3 sequence is 14 residues long. CDR1 and CDR2 (germline): SGDLS, YYNGEE. V dropped 1 base and J dropped 0 bases, with 7 bases sitting between them. DNA for the CDR3: TGTGCCAGCAGCGTAACAGACATGAACACTGAAGCTTTCTTT. Translation gives CASSVTDMNTEAFF. The whole variable domain, remainder taken from reference TRBV9 and TRBJ1-1, is DSGVTQTPKHLITATGQRVTLRCSPRSGDLSVYWYQQSLDQGLQFLIQYYNGEERAKGNILERFSAQQFPDLHSELNLSSLELGDSALYFCASSVTDMNTEAFFGQGTRLTVV.

CDR3 amino acids: CASIGDLAAINEQFF. Written as DNA, the CDR3 is TGCGCCAGCATCGGAGACCTTGCCGCCATCAATGAGCAGTTCTTC. The chain recombines TRBV10-1 with TRBJ2-1; unclear D gene. The germline V gene encodes CDR1 WNHNN and CDR2 SYGVQD (reference sequence). V shed 7 bases and J shed 6 bases, with 19 bases lying between them. The CDR3 spans 15 residues.

The gene calls are TRBV7-9 and TRBJ2-3; 11 positions agree with TRBD1. V shed 2 bases and J 3 bases; nucleotides not matched to a gene: 1. The germline V gene encodes CDR1 SEHNR and CDR2 FQNEAQ (reference sequence). This CDR3 spans 15 amino acids. CDR3 DNA sequence: TGTGCCAGCAGCTTAAGGGACAGGGGGACAGATACGCAGTATTTT. It is translated as CASSLRDRGTDTQYF.

This chain uses TRBV7-9 with TRBJ1-4; 7 bases agree with TRBD1. Looked up from germline, CDR1 is SEHNR and CDR2 is FQNEAQ (reference sequence). The V and J ends lost 6 bases and 5 bases, in that order; junction bases with no gene match: 9. This CDR3 contains 15 residues. Here the CDR3 DNA reads TGTGCCAGCAGACCCCTGACAGGGACGAATGAAAAACTGTTTTTT. The encoded protein is CASRPLTGTNEKLFF.